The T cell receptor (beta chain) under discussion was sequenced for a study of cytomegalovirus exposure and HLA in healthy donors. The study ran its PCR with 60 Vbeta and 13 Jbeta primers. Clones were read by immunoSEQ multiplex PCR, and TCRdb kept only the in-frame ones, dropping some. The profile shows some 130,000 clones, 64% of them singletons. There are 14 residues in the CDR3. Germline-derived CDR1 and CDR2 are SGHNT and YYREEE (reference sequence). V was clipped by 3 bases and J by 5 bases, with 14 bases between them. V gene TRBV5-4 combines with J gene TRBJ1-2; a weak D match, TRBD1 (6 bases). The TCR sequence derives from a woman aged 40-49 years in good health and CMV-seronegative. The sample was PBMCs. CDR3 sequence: CASSSRAGEYGYTF. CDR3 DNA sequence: TGTGCCAGCAGCTCCCGGGCAGGGGAATATGGCTACACCTTC.